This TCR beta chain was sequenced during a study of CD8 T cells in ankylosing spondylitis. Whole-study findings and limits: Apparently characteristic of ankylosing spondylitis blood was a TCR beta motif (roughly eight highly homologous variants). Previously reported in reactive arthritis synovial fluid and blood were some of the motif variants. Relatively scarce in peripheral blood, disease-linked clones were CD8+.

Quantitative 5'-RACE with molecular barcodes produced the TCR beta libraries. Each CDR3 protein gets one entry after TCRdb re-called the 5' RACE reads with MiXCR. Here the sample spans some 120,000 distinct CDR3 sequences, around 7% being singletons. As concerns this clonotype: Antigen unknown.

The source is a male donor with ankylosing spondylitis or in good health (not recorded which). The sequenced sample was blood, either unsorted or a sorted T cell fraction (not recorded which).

The CDR3 bases are TGCGCCAGCAGCGGGGGACTAGCGGGAGGACCAGATACGCAGTATTTT. The encoded protein is CASSGGLAGGPDTQYF. The rearrangement links TRBV5-1 to TRBJ2-3; 15 bases fit TRBD2. Trimming took 4 bases from V and 4 from J; bases not matched to a gene: 4. Germline CDR1 and CDR2: SGHRS and YFSETQ. There are 16 residues in the CDR3.